This entry concerns a single T cell receptor beta chain. The CDR3 covers 13 residues. The ends were cut back, 5 bases at V and 0 bases at J, with 11 bases in the middle. Germline V gene data show CDR1 as DFQATT and CDR2 as SNEGSKA (reference sequence). The sample is drawn from a study of blood T cells in healthy people across ages. Through a sample-barcoded 5' primer and a J-beta primer mix, a second PCR was run for 7 to 11 cycles. MiXCR, applied by TCRdb to the 5' RACE reads, yields one record per CDR3 protein. The data hold approximately 780,000 distinct CDR3 sequences, with under 30% observed a single time. These data are also associated with another study on T cells of mothers and their children.

The receptor was derived from a boy aged 5-17 years in good health. The rearrangement links TRBV20-1 to TRBJ2-7, with D perhaps TRBD1 or TRBD2 (5 bases each). The material sequenced was blood. CDR3 in DNA: TGCAGTGCTTCGGGACCCTCCTCCTACGAGCAGTACTTC. This codes for CSASGPSSYEQYF.